Below are 8 T cell receptor beta chains sequenced from a single sample in a study of glioma-infiltrating T cells after dendritic cell vaccination (dated by TCRdb to 2016 to 2018). The library came from the immunoSEQ multiplex PCR assay. TCRdb took over this immuneACCESS table, retaining in-frame rearrangements with V and J assigned. Such tables are incomplete; in checked studies, under half of the missing clones stem from an unresolved V gene, and the remainder is unexplained. Here the sample has around 89,000 clones; about nine tenths occur a single time. 15% to 19% of the sample belongs to the ten largest clones. The specimen was blood, collected before dendritic cell vaccination. The receptors stem from a human donor with glioblastoma.

J is TRBJ2-7 and V is TRBV29-1; tentative D call: TRBD1 (5 bases). V lost 2 bases and J 7 bases, leaving 12 bases between the germline ends. CDR3 length equals 12 residues. CDR1 is SQVTM, CDR2 ANQGSEA, per germline. The CDR3 region has the DNA TGCAGCGTTGAACTTGGGGCAGAAGAGCAGTACTTC. Translation: CSVELGAEEQYF.

The chain uses TRBV19 and TRBJ2-7, with 8 bases fitting TRBD2. J lost 6 bases, V lost 5 bases, and 12 bases had no gene match. This CDR3 spans 15 amino acids. Germline CDR1 is LNHDA and CDR2 is SQIVND (reference sequence). CDR3 nucleotides: TGTGCCAGTAGTTCGGCGAGGGTAGCGGGGTCCGAGCAGTACTTC. Translated, it gives CASSSARVAGSEQYF.

The chain has TRBV19 and TRBJ1-2; TRBD1 matches 8 bases. V lost 3 bases to trimming and J lost 8 bases; unmatched junction nucleotides: 11. The CDR3 is made up of 15 amino acids. The germline gives CDR1 LNHDA, CDR2 SQIVND (reference sequence). As DNA, the CDR3 is TGTGCCAGTAGTATCCCAGGACAGGGAACGGACGGCTACACCTTC. Protein product: CASSIPGQGTDGYTF.

This sequence joins TRBV4-1 and TRBJ2-7; 7 bases agree with TRBD1. The CDR3 extends over 18 amino acids. The junction had 17 bases not matched to a gene; V was cut back by 0 bases and J by 6 bases. The germline V gene has CDR1 MGHRA and CDR2 YSYEKL. The CDR3 DNA follows: TGCGCCAGCAGCCAAGATCACCCCCGACGGGACAGCTCGTTCGAGCAGTACTTC. As protein: CASSQDHPRRDSSFEQYF.

The chain joins TRBV7-6 to TRBJ2-7, with 8 bases that match TRBD1. The CDR3 runs to 14 residues. The junction had 1 base not matched to a gene; V was cut back by 0 bases and J by 3 bases. Germline lookup yields CDR1 SGHVS and CDR2 FNYEAQ. The DNA for the CDR3 is TGTGCCAGCAGCTTAGCGACAGGGGACTACGAGCAGTACTTC. It translates to CASSLATGDYEQYF.

This sequence joins TRBV6-5 and TRBJ2-2; 8 nucleotides agree with TRBD1. The CDR3 runs to 15 residues. The V gene end was trimmed by 3 bases and the J gene end by 4 bases; junction bases not matched to a gene: 4. Per germline, CDR1 MNHEY and CDR2 SVGAGI. In nucleotides, the CDR3 is TGTGCCAGCAGTTATAAGACAGGGGCCACCGGGGAGCTGTTTTTT. This sequence encodes CASSYKTGATGELFF.

The chain carries TRBV27 and TRBJ1-1; no clear D. CDR3 length: 13 residues. Germline V lookup: CDR1 MNHEY, CDR2 SMNVEV (reference sequence). V lost 5 bases, J lost 0 bases, and 7 bases lay in between. The CDR3 loop is CASSKYMNTEAFF. Written as DNA, the CDR3 is TGTGCCAGCAGTAAGTACATGAACACTGAAGCTTTCTTT.

The chain recombines TRBV6-6 with TRBJ2-3; D unclear. The CDR3 is 11 amino acids. The V and J ends lost 5 bases and 6 bases respectively, with 6 bases between them. CDR1 MNHNY and CDR2 SVGAGI come from the germline V gene (reference sequence). The CDR3 region has the DNA TGTGCCAGCAGTCCCCGGGATACGCAGTATTTT. Translated, it gives CASSPRDTQYF.